This entry features one T cell receptor (beta chain) sequence. The table came from immunoSEQ multiplex PCR; TCRdb's copy has only in-frame clones and leaves some out. The sample lists about 110,000 clones; 85% to 95% were seen once. The CDR3 covers 14 residues. CDR1 and CDR2 from the germline V gene are KGHSH and LQKENI. V shed 1 base and J shed 6 bases, with 12 bases lying between them. The data belong to a study of OX40 agonist ivuxolimab in advanced cancers. The wider study: Head and neck, renal cell, melanoma or hepatocellular carcinoma were the cancers that dose-escalation patients had.

The J gene is TRBJ1-1, the V gene TRBV18; D may be TRBD1 (5 bases). This sample comprised CD4+ or CD8+ T cells sorted from blood, obtained in a trial of the OX40 agonist ivuxolimab. This TCR was recovered from an adult with an advanced solid tumor such as melanoma, head and neck, liver or kidney cancer. Here the CDR3 reads CASSPLWGEAEAFF. The CDR3 nucleotides are TGTGCCAGCTCACCACTTTGGGGGGAGGCTGAAGCTTTCTTT.